Listed below are T cell receptor beta chains from one sample, sequenced in a study of T-cell reconstitution after alpha-beta-depleted transplantation in children. In TCRdb, the PCR reads were re-called with MiXCR into one record per CDR3 protein. This sample has a few hundred thousand distinct CDR3 sequences; under 20% occur once, and the top ten carry around 30%. The sample consisted of PBMCs, mostly from graft donor cells, taken 360 days after TCRalphabeta/CD19-depleted stem cell transplant. These receptor sequences come from a boy less than two years old who had a stem cell transplant for Wiskott-Aldrich syndrome, so the T cells may come from the graft donor. The CDR3 runs from the conserved cysteine through the conserved F or W. Fields, in order: CDR3 protein, V gene, D gene, clone size, J gene. The D gene is left open where the match is weak. Size is omitted from some rows. Given values are once, few, many or a class for expanded clones.

CDR3: CASSLSSATDTQYF
V: TRBV5-1
D: -
size: -
J: TRBJ2-3

CDR3: CSAINPKETQYF
V: TRBV20-1
D: -
size: few
J: TRBJ2-5

CDR3: CASSQLAPNYNEQFF
V: TRBV12-3/TRBV12-4
D: -
size: few
J: TRBJ2-1

CDR3: CASSWGGSSYEQYF
V: TRBV5-6
D: TRBD2
size: -
J: TRBJ2-7

CDR3: CASSRIAGILTGELFF
V: TRBV12-3/TRBV12-4
D: TRBD2
size: many
J: TRBJ2-2

CDR3: CASSLVGSDYNEQFF
V: TRBV7-9
D: -
size: few
J: TRBJ2-1

CDR3: CSARTGSDTIYF
V: TRBV20-1
D: -
size: -
J: TRBJ1-3

CDR3: CAISVLPGTYNEQFF
V: TRBV10-3
D: -
size: few
J: TRBJ2-1

CDR3: CATSRGQYNQPQHF
V: TRBV15
D: -
size: few
J: TRBJ1-5

CDR3: CAWGQGIGAGVTYNEQFF
V: TRBV30
D: TRBD2
size: few
J: TRBJ2-1

CDR3: CSVEAQLDTQYF
V: TRBV29-1
D: -
size: many
J: TRBJ2-3

CDR3: CSARPGDRPYDQYF
V: TRBV20-1
D: -
size: -
J: TRBJ2-7

CDR3: CASSLFTGLAVSSYEQYF
V: TRBV11-2
D: TRBD2
size: -
J: TRBJ2-7

CDR3: CASSVGQGYQPQHF
V: TRBV19
D: TRBD1
size: -
J: TRBJ1-5

CDR3: CASSRGGNGGTEAFF
V: TRBV3-1
D: -
size: few
J: TRBJ1-1

CDR3: CASSELYNEQFF
V: TRBV2
D: -
size: -
J: TRBJ2-1

CDR3: CSVSAGLTYEQYF
V: TRBV29-1
D: -
size: once
J: TRBJ2-7

CDR3: CAIQMGSYGYTF
V: TRBV12-3/TRBV12-4
D: -
size: -
J: TRBJ1-2

CDR3: CASSRTGGRYEQYF
V: TRBV7-9
D: TRBD1
size: -
J: TRBJ2-7

CDR3: CASSDSGGRGAKNIQYF
V: TRBV25-1
D: -
size: -
J: TRBJ2-4

CDR3: CASSFSGTSSYEQYF
V: TRBV7-8
D: -
size: -
J: TRBJ2-7

CDR3: CASSLRGGDPHYNEQFF
V: TRBV5-1
D: -
size: -
J: TRBJ2-1

CDR3: CASSVSGGSTDTQYF
V: TRBV7-2
D: TRBD2
size: -
J: TRBJ2-3

CDR3: CASRPSQGAMGEQFF
V: TRBV28
D: TRBD1
size: -
J: TRBJ2-1

CDR3: CASSWTDTDTQYF
V: TRBV6-1
D: -
size: few
J: TRBJ2-3

CDR3: CASSLAGGRVETQYF
V: TRBV12-3/TRBV12-4
D: -
size: many
J: TRBJ2-5

CDR3: CASSLGRTSGGEQFF
V: TRBV5-1
D: TRBD2
size: -
J: TRBJ2-1

CDR3: CATSPFPHRGTEAFF
V: TRBV15
D: TRBD1
size: many
J: TRBJ1-1

CDR3: CAITAGWQETQYF
V: TRBV10-3
D: -
size: few
J: TRBJ2-5

CDR3: CASSSTEFFHQETQYF
V: TRBV7-9
D: -
size: few
J: TRBJ2-5

CDR3: CASSFRRDTQYF
V: TRBV27
D: -
size: many
J: TRBJ2-3

CDR3: CASSLLAIQGDEQFF
V: TRBV5-1
D: -
size: -
J: TRBJ2-1

CDR3: CASSYGLVGEQYF
V: TRBV6-5
D: -
size: few
J: TRBJ2-7